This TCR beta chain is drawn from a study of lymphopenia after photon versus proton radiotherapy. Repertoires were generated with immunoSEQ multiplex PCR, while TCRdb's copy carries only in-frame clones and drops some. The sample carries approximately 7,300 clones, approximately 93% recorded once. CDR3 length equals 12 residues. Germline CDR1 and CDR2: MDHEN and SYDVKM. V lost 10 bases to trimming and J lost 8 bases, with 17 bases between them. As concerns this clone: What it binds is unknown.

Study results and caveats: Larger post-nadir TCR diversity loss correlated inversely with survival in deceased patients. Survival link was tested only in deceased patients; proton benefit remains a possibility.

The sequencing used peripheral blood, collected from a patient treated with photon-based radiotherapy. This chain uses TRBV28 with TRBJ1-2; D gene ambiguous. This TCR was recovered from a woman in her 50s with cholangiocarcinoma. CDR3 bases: TGTGCCACAACTGAAAAGTCTAGGGGCTACACCTTC. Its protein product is CATTEKSRGYTF.